What follows are 21 T cell receptor beta chains derived from one specimen sequenced in a study of blood T cells in healthy people across ages. The second PCR ran roughly 6 to 11 cycles with a sample-barcoded 5' primer and J-beta primers. MiXCR, applied by TCRdb to the 5' RACE reads, yields one record per CDR3 protein. The repertoire holds more than 700,000 distinct CDR3 sequences, with 35% to 60% as singletons. The sequenced material came from blood. Receptors were obtained from an elderly man in good health.

This chain links TRBV5-1 with TRBJ2-2, with 10 bases fitting TRBD2. The ends lost 4 bases at V and 1 base at J; junction bases unmatched: 25. Germline CDR1 is SGHRS and CDR2 is YFSETQ. The CDR3 runs 23 residues. The CDR3 DNA reads as TGCGCCAGCAGCCCCCGACTGAGGGACAGAAAAATAGCGGGGGGCCAGAACACCGGGGAGCTGTTTTTT. Translating gives CASSPRLRDRKIAGGQNTGELFF.

This chain joins TRBV5-1 and TRBJ2-2; 9 bases fit TRBD1. Germline-derived CDR1 and CDR2 are SGHRS and YFSETQ. The CDR3 has 17 residues. V trimming: 3 bases; J trimming: 2 bases; junction bases outside the gene matches: 8. CDR3 DNA sequence: TGCGCCAGCAGCTCGAGAGTGACAGGGGGAAACACCGGGGAGCTGTTTTTT. Residues: CASSSRVTGGNTGELFF.

The V gene is TRBV29-1, the J gene TRBJ2-1; 14 bases are shared with TRBD2. Germline CDR1 SQVTM, CDR2 ANQGSEA. Trimming cost V 8 bases and J 10 bases; bases outside gene matches: 10. The CDR3 is 14 amino acids. CDR3 in amino acids: CSFFGTSGSWEQFF. CDR3 nucleotide sequence: TGCAGCTTCTTCGGGACTAGCGGGAGTTGGGAGCAGTTCTTC.

As regards this clonotype: Possible read error: a much larger clone is one base away. The genes are TRBV7-2 and TRBJ2-1; 10 bases fit TRBD1. The assigned J gene may be wrong: the sequence end matches TRBJ2-7 better. Germline assignment: CDR1 SGHTA and CDR2 FQGNSA. The CDR3 sequence is 16 residues long. CDR3: CASTLTGTGAHNEQYF. CDR3 nucleotide sequence: TGTGCCAGCACTTTAACCGGGACAGGGGCCCACAATGAGCAGTACTTC.

The genes are TRBV4-1 and TRBJ1-2; a weak D match, TRBD1 (6 bases). The CDR3 is 14 residues long. Trimming stripped 4 bases from V and 4 bases from J, with 13 bases between. From germline, CDR1 is MGHRA and CDR2 YSYEKL. The DNA for the CDR3 is TGCGCCAGCAGCCTTCAGGTAGGGGGCTATGGCTACACCTTC. This encodes CASSLQVGGYGYTF.

This clonotype was counted a single time. J is TRBJ2-6 and V is TRBV10-3; D uncertain. This CDR3 comprises 13 residues. V lost 11 bases and J 0 bases, leaving 8 bases between the germline ends. Germline V gene sequence: CDR1 ENHRY, CDR2 SYGVKD. The CDR3 region is CAVALSGANVLTF. CDR3 DNA sequence: TGTGCCGTGGCACTCTCTGGGGCCAACGTCCTGACTTTC.

At least ten counts were recorded for this clonotype. V is TRBV9 and J is TRBJ2-1, with D possibly TRBD1 on 5 matching bases. This CDR3 region has 16 residues. V was clipped by 3 bases and J by 5 bases, with 18 bases between them. Germline CDR1 and CDR2: SGDLS and YYNGEE. This CDR3 is CASSGPREGVNNEQFF. The DNA of the CDR3 is TGTGCCAGCAGCGGCCCAAGGGAAGGGGTCAACAATGAGCAGTTCTTC.

For this clonotype: One base away lies a much larger clone, so this may be a sequencing read error. The gene calls are TRBV29-1 and TRBJ2-7; D is ambiguous. The CDR3 sequence is 14 residues long. Germline CDR1 SQVTM, CDR2 ANQGSEA. The germline V and J ends were trimmed by 6 bases and 7 bases, with 22 bases remaining between them. CDR3 DNA sequence: TGCAGCGTCGCCCCCTGGCAATCTTACAATGAGCAGTACTTC. It translates to CSVAPWQSYNEQYF.

The chain couples TRBV12-3 or TRBV12-4 to TRBJ2-7; no clear D. The J call could be wrong; TRBJ2-5 is a better fit for the DNA end. The CDR3 runs to 12 residues. The CDR3 sequence is CASNTNGETQYF. The DNA for the CDR3 is TGTGCCAGCAACACGAACGGGGAGACCCAGTACTTC.

This clonotype was picked up a small number of times. The V and J genes are TRBV7-9 and TRBJ1-6, with D maybe TRBD1 (5 bases). Germline loops: CDR1 SEHNR, CDR2 FQNEAQ (reference sequence). V lost 4 bases and J lost 5, with 12 bases in between. This CDR3 comprises 15 residues. This CDR3 reads CASSSGTGNNSPLHF. Written as DNA, the CDR3 is TGTGCCAGCAGCTCCGGGACGGGAAATAATTCACCCCTCCACTTT.

This clonotype was counted only a few times. V is TRBV28 and J is TRBJ1-2; tentatively, D is TRBD1 (5 bases). The CDR3 contains 15 residues. The germline V gene encodes CDR1 MDHEN and CDR2 SYDVKM. The V end lost 3 bases, the J end lost 6 bases, and 17 bases lay between the germline ends. The CDR3 bases are TGTGCCAGCAGTTTTGGGACTCCCTCTTTACATGGCTACACCTTC. Translation: CASSFGTPSLHGYTF.

V is TRBV24-1 and J is TRBJ2-1; D unresolved. Trimming took 3 bases from V and 6 from J, leaving 17 bases between them. The CDR3 is 16 amino acids. The V gene's germline CDR1 is KGHDR and CDR2 SFDVKD. The CDR3 is CATSDKGRRDFNEQFF. Here the CDR3 DNA reads TGTGCCACCAGTGATAAAGGACGGAGAGATTTCAATGAGCAGTTCTTC.

The chain couples TRBV7-2 to TRBJ2-3, with 8 bases lining up with TRBD1. J was trimmed by 1 base and V by 5 bases; bases with no gene match: 8. CDR1 and CDR2 (germline): SGHTA, FQGNSA. The CDR3 runs to 16 residues. The CDR3 region is CASSPNAGGGTDTQYF. The CDR3 nucleotides are TGTGCCAGCAGCCCCAACGCAGGGGGCGGCACAGATACGCAGTATTTT.

This clonotype was seen only a few times. This sequence joins TRBV7-3 and TRBJ2-3; D remains unclear. The V gene's germline CDR1 is SGHTA and CDR2 FQGTGA. Trimming removed 2 bases from V and 6 bases from J, with 12 bases in between. CDR3 length: 14 residues. DNA for the CDR3: TGTGCCAGCAGCTTACTGAGCCGGGCTGATACGCAGTATTTT. It translates to CASSLLSRADTQYF.

V and J are TRBV7-3 and TRBJ2-3; 11 bases line up with TRBD2. CDR3 length: 18 amino acids. CDR1 is SGHTA, CDR2 FQGTGA, per germline. The trim removed 4 bases at V and 0 bases at J, leaving 9 bases unmatched. Here the CDR3 reads CASSSDRGLAGSTDTQYF. CDR3 coding DNA: TGTGCCAGCAGCTCAGACAGAGGACTAGCGGGTAGCACAGATACGCAGTATTTT. Combining the CDR3 with reference TRBV7-3 and TRBJ2-3 gives the whole variable domain GAGVSQTPSNKVTEKGKYVELRCDPISGHTALYWYRQSLGQGPEFLIYFQGTGAADDSGLPNDRFFAVRPEGSVSTLKIQRTERGDSAVYLCASSSDRGLAGSTDTQYFGPGTRLTVL.

This clonotype was observed a few times. This chain joins TRBV2 and TRBJ2-7, with TRBD2 identical over 8 bases. Trimming at V came to 6 bases and at J to 3 bases, leaving 10 bases not matched to a gene. The CDR3 runs 15 residues. In germline, CDR1 is SNHLY, CDR2 FYNNEI. The chain's CDR3 is CASRKSFSGVYEQYF. Here the CDR3 DNA reads TGTGCCAGCAGGAAGTCTTTTAGCGGGGTCTACGAGCAGTACTTC.

The chain uses TRBV2 and TRBJ1-5; TRBD1 is a possible D gene (5 bases). The V end was cut by 2 bases, the J end by 0 bases, with 14 bases between. CDR1 is SNHLY and CDR2 is FYNNEI in the germline V gene. This CDR3 is built from 17 residues. This CDR3 is CASSERRGGHSNQPQHF. DNA of the CDR3: TGTGCCAGCAGTGAACGAAGGGGAGGTCATAGCAATCAGCCCCAGCATTTT.

This clonotype was counted ten times or more. This chain joins TRBV12-3 or TRBV12-4 and TRBJ2-5, with D hard to call. V shed 5 bases and J shed 5 bases, with 9 bases lying between them. CDR3 length equals 12 residues. Written as DNA, the CDR3 is TGTGCCAGCAGTGGTACCAGGGAGACCCAGTACTTC. As protein: CASSGTRETQYF.

The CDR3 protein is CASLQRGNTEAFF. DNA for the CDR3: TGTGCCAGCCTTCAACGGGGGAACACTGAAGCTTTCTTT. The rearrangement uses TRBV27 and TRBJ1-1; D unclear. With 8 bases removed from V and 1 base from J, the gap between germline ends came to 11 bases. The CDR3 has 13 residues. CDR1 is MNHEY and CDR2 is SMNVEV in the germline V gene (reference sequence).

The rearrangement links TRBV29-1 to TRBJ1-2; 7 bases are shared with TRBD1. Germline CDR1 is SQVTM and CDR2 is ANQGSEA. With 3 bases clipped from V and 2 bases from J, the junction kept 6 bases outside the gene matches. The CDR3 is made up of 14 amino acids. The CDR3: CSVDRGMSNYGYTF. The CDR3 bases are TGCAGCGTTGACAGGGGGATGTCGAACTATGGCTACACCTTC.

To note about this clonotype: Being one base from a much bigger clone, this may be a read error. The chain is built from TRBV29-1 and TRBJ2-1; 7 bases are a match to TRBD1. The V gene's germline CDR1 is SQVTM and CDR2 ANQGSEA. This CDR3 spans 14 amino acids. V lost 6 bases, J lost 6 bases, and 11 bases stayed unmatched. Written as DNA, the CDR3 is TGCAGCGTAAGACAGGGACAAATGGGCAATGAGCAGTTCTTC. Amino acids: CSVRQGQMGNEQFF.